Following are 11 T cell receptor beta chains from one sample sequenced in a study of T cell repertoires in cytomegalovirus infection. TCRdb fed the reads into MiXCR, producing one record per CDR3 protein. The sample yields approximately 140,000 distinct CDR3 sequences, about 6% seen once. Sequencing was performed on PBMCs. The receptors derive from a human donor in good health (CMV status not recorded). Some clones in this sample may be carry-over from other donors' samples.

This clonotype was seen ten or more times. The V call is TRBV4-3, the J call TRBJ2-1; the D gene is possibly TRBD2 (5 bases). V was shortened by 1 base and J by 9 bases, with 10 bases between the two germline ends. Germline assignment: CDR1 LGHNA and CDR2 YSLEER. The CDR3 spans 13 residues. The CDR3 region has the DNA TGCGCCAGCAGCCAAGGGAGGCAGCCTGAGCAGTTCTTC. Residues: CASSQGRQPEQFF.

This clonotype has a count of ten or more. CDR3 sequence (DNA): TGTGCCAGCAGCCTCCAAGCGGGCCCCGGGGAGACCCAGTACTTC. Its translation is CASSLQAGPGETQYF. The genes are TRBV7-2 and TRBJ2-5; D possibly corresponds to TRBD2 (6 bases). This CDR3 comprises 15 residues. The V gene's germline CDR1 is SGHTA and CDR2 FQGNSA. V lost 5 bases and J 5 bases, leaving 18 bases between the germline ends.

This clonotype was seen many times. The chain employs TRBV5-4 and TRBJ2-3, with D possibly called TRBD1 or TRBD2 (5 bases each). The CDR3 has 15 residues. The germline V gene encodes CDR1 SGHNT and CDR2 YYREEE (reference sequence). V shed 4 bases and J shed 0 bases, with 12 bases lying between them. CDR3 region: CASSGGSASTDTQYF. CDR3 DNA: TGTGCCAGCAGCGGGGGTAGCGCGAGCACAGATACGCAGTATTTT.

The chain has TRBV28 and TRBJ2-7, with 9 nucleotides matching TRBD1. Trimming cost V 5 bases and J 5 bases; bases outside gene matches: 10. The CDR3 runs to 15 residues. The germline CDR1 and CDR2 sequences are MDHEN and SYDVKM. CDR3 in amino acids: CASSVGTGTGNEQYF. The CDR3 DNA follows: TGTGCCAGCAGTGTGGGGACAGGGACGGGTAACGAGCAGTACTTC.

At least ten counts were recorded for this clonotype. This chain links TRBV20-1 with TRBJ2-7; D perhaps matches TRBD2 (6 bases). V lost 6 bases, J lost 6 bases, and 21 bases lay in between. CDR1 is DFQATT and CDR2 is SNEGSKA in the germline V gene (reference sequence). The CDR3 has 14 amino acids. The CDR3 is CSARWGTEVSEQYF. In nucleotides, the CDR3 is TGCAGTGCCCGTTGGGGGACTGAGGTCTCCGAGCAGTACTTC.

This clonotype showed up many times. The V and J genes are TRBV7-2 and TRBJ1-5; the D gene is possibly TRBD1 (5 bases). Trimming shortened V by 3 bases and J by 5 bases, and 14 bases separated the two germline ends. CDR3 size: 15 residues. Germline values: CDR1 SGHTA, CDR2 FQGNSA. The CDR3 DNA reads as TGTGCCAGCAGCTTTCGGTGGGGCCCCGATCAGCCCCAGCATTTT. Amino acid sequence: CASSFRWGPDQPQHF. Using reference TRBV7-2 and TRBJ1-5 for the parts outside the CDR3, the full variable domain is GAGVSQSPSNKVTEKGKDVELRCDPISGHTALYWYRQSLGQGLEFLIYFQGNSAPDKSGLPSDRFSAERTGGSVSTLTIQRTQQEDSAVYLCASSFRWGPDQPQHFGDGTRLSIL.

The chain combines TRBV7-9 with TRBJ2-5; the D is unclear. Germline-derived CDR1 and CDR2 are SEHNR and FQNEAQ (reference sequence). CDR3 size: 13 residues. V gave up 4 bases and J gave up 4 bases, with 10 bases separating them. The CDR3 spells CASSSSLGETQYF. The CDR3 nucleotides read TGTGCCAGCAGCTCCAGCTTAGGAGAGACCCAGTACTTC.

This clonotype showed up many times. The chain is built from TRBV11-2 and TRBJ2-5; D unresolved. Trimming took off 4 bases at V and 5 bases at J, with 11 bases between the two ends. The CDR3 extends over 13 amino acids. Per germline, CDR1 SGHAT and CDR2 FQNNGV. For the CDR3, the DNA is TGTGCCAGCAGCTCCGGGTTTGGGGAGACCCAGTACTTC. It translates to CASSSGFGETQYF.

V and J are TRBV2 and TRBJ2-7; 9 positions agree with TRBD1. V shed 8 bases, J shed 4 bases, and the junction held 6 bases outside the gene matches. The CDR3 sequence is 13 residues long. Looked up from germline, CDR1 is SNHLY and CDR2 is FYNNEI. The CDR3: CASWTGAAYEQYF. In nucleotides, the CDR3 is TGTGCCAGCTGGACAGGGGCGGCGTACGAGCAGTACTTC.

Ten or more counts support this clonotype. The genes are TRBV9 and TRBJ1-6; possible D gene TRBD1, 5 bases. Germline CDR1 SGDLS, CDR2 YYNGEE. The CDR3 spans 14 residues. Trimming pared 1 base from V and 6 bases from J, leaving 8 bases between. For the CDR3, the DNA is TGTGCCAGCAGCGTACTAGGGACTAATTCACCCCTCCACTTT. Amino acid sequence: CASSVLGTNSPLHF.

This rearrangement joins TRBV5-4 to TRBJ2-2; TRBD2 is a possible D gene (6 bases). Trimming removed 1 base from V and 1 base from J, with 11 bases in between. The CDR3 has 16 amino acids. The germline V gene has CDR1 SGHNT and CDR2 YYREEE (reference sequence). The CDR3 sequence is CASSLNLGGNTGELFF. For the CDR3, the DNA is TGTGCCAGCAGCTTGAATTTGGGGGGGAACACCGGGGAGCTGTTTTTT.